This T cell receptor beta chain was found in a study of blood T cell repertoires in COVID-19. V lost 7 bases to trimming and J lost 8 bases; unmatched junction nucleotides: 13. Germline V gene lookup returns CDR1 LNHDA and CDR2 SQIVND (reference sequence). The CDR3 is made up of 17 amino acids. Clones were read by immunoSEQ multiplex PCR, and TCRdb kept only the in-frame ones, dropping some. This sample has a few hundred thousand clones, with over 75% found just once. The receptor was isolated from a woman aged 18-30 years who had recovered from COVID-19. This rearrangement joins TRBV19 to TRBJ2-1, with 14 nucleotides matching TRBD2. Sequenced: PBMCs or T cells enriched from blood (not recorded which). The CDR3 protein is CASNKPGLAGVGDEQFF. The CDR3 DNA is TGTGCCAGTAACAAGCCGGGACTAGCGGGGGTCGGGGATGAGCAGTTCTTC.